This entry describes one T cell receptor (beta chain). Its target is not known. DNA and RNA were both co-extracted from 20-30 mg of bulk tissue that had not been sorted. Donors underwent surgery for histopathologically diagnosed primary liver carcinoma. From approximately 500 ng total RNA, TCR beta cDNA was generated with a primer in the constant region. For TCR beta, libraries were produced by three nested multiplex PCR rounds using slightly modified ARM-PCR. The study ran its first two PCR rounds for 9 to 10 cycles each, using TRBV1-TRBV30 forward primers and a C-beta reverse primer. TCRdb re-called the multiplex PCR reads through MiXCR, storing one row per CDR3 protein. The sample lists roughly 120,000 distinct CDR3 sequences, around 70% seen once, with 8.1% in the top ten. The CDR3 runs to 16 residues. Germline V CDR1 and CDR2: SGHRS, YFSETQ. Trimming shortened V by 4 bases and J by 0 bases, and 17 bases separated the two germline ends.

The data belong to a study of tumor-infiltrating lymphocytes in primary liver carcinoma. Overall study: Sample counts of productive TCRbeta reads spanned roughly 3.65 to 7.13 million; these counts were similar across tissue types. Findings and caveats of the study: Whereas tumor region pairs overlapped more, tumor-adjacent and tumor-blood pairs overlapped less. Significantly larger top-250-clone fractions were found in tumors than in blood (p = 0.039).

The material sequenced was tumor-adjacent normal liver tissue. The receptor's source is a woman aged 55-70 years with primary liver carcinoma and hepatitis B virus infection. This chain joins TRBV5-1 and TRBJ2-7; no reliable D call. CDR3 in DNA: TGCGCCAGCAGCACCCTTAGTGGGAAGAGCTCCTACGAGCAGTACTTC. Translation: CASSTLSGKSSYEQYF.